These 26 T cell receptor beta chains were all obtained from the same sample, sequenced in a study of metastatic and nonmetastatic thyroid tumors (dated by TCRdb to the early 2020s). To prepare the library, PCR was applied. Sequencing instrument: Illumina HiSeq 4000. TCRdb applied fastp at Q25 and MiXCR to the public reads, then kept only in-frame beta chains. This sample lists more than 25,000 clones; approximately 7% were detected once. The ten biggest clones cover just under 45% of the sample. Before undergoing thyroid surgery, none of the patients had been given any kind of treatment. The sample consisted of blood. These receptors originate from a female donor with papillary thyroid cancer or a benign thyroid nodule (not recorded which). Some clones in this sample may be carry-over from other donors' samples.

This clone was counted many times. The chain couples TRBV9 to TRBJ2-4; 8 bases fit TRBD2. Germline V gene lookup returns CDR1 SGDLS and CDR2 YYNGEE. The CDR3 spans 16 residues. V lost 5 bases and J lost 0; bases outside the gene matches: 7. The CDR3 sequence is CASSGGLGLAKNIQYF. The CDR3 DNA sequence: TGTGCCAGCAGTGGGGGACTAGGGTTAGCCAAAAACATTCAGTACTTC. Filled out from reference TRBV9 and TRBJ2-4, the complete variable domain reads DSGVTQTPKHLITATGQRVTLRCSPRSGDLSVYWYQQSLDQGLQFLIQYYNGEERAKGNILERFSAQQFPDLHSELNLSSLELGDSALYFCASSGGLGLAKNIQYFGAGTRLSVL.

This clone was seen repeatedly, ten times or more. This chain joins TRBV12-3 or TRBV12-4 and TRBJ2-7; 8 bases agree with TRBD2. The CDR3 runs 15 residues. V dropped 1 base and J dropped 5; count of bases not matched to a gene: 7. CDR3 nucleotides: TGTGCCAGCAGTTTAGGTCGGGGGGGCCACGACGAGCAGTACTTC. It yields the protein CASSLGRGGHDEQYF.

This clone showed up many times. The chain couples TRBV28 to TRBJ1-2, with 8 bases fitting TRBD1. The germline gives CDR1 MDHEN, CDR2 SYDVKM. CDR3 size: 13 residues. The junction had 7 bases not matched to a gene; V was cut back by 7 bases and J by 6 bases. DNA of the CDR3: TGTGCCAGCATACGGGACAGGATGAATGGCTACACCTTC. This sequence encodes CASIRDRMNGYTF.

This sequence joins TRBV2 and TRBJ1-6; 8 bases fit TRBD1. This CDR3 spans 15 amino acids. The trim removed 6 bases at V and 6 bases at J, leaving 7 bases unmatched. Germline CDR1 reads SNHLY; CDR2 reads FYNNEI. The CDR3 DNA is TGTGCCAGCAGCCCCCGGGACAGGACTAATTCACCCCTCCACTTT. Amino acid sequence: CASSPRDRTNSPLHF.

In this sample, this clone turned up many times. The J gene is TRBJ2-6, the V gene TRBV12-3 or TRBV12-4; 9 bases are shared with TRBD1. With V trimmed by 3 bases and J by 4 bases, 10 bases remained unmatched. The CDR3 extends over 18 amino acids. This CDR3 reads CASSFIGQGLVGANVLTF. The CDR3, as DNA: TGTGCCAGCAGTTTCATAGGACAGGGGTTGGTAGGGGCCAACGTCCTGACTTTC.

This clone has more than one count but fewer than ten. The V gene is TRBV5-1, the J gene TRBJ2-6; D gene unclear. Germline V lookup: CDR1 SGHRS, CDR2 YFSETQ. This CDR3 has 16 residues. Deletions cut 0 bases from V and 0 bases from J, with 7 bases between. The CDR3 loop reads CASSLAPVSGANVLTF. CDR3 sequence (DNA): TGCGCCAGCAGCTTGGCCCCTGTCTCTGGGGCCAACGTCCTGACTTTC.

This clone has a handful of counts. A clone one base away is much larger, so this may be a read error. This same CDR3 is encoded by further DNA sequences in the sample. The rearrangement uses TRBV18 and TRBJ1-1, with D hard to call. The CDR3 contains 13 residues. The germline V gene has CDR1 KGHSH and CDR2 LQKENI. The CDR3: CASSPRANTEAFF. CDR3 DNA sequence: TGCGCCAGCTCACCACGTGCGAACACTGAAGCTTTCTTT.

The rearrangement uses TRBV7-8 and TRBJ1-1; D is possibly TRBD1 (6 bases). CDR3 length: 15 residues. The germline V gene has CDR1 SGHVS and CDR2 FQNEAQ. V was cut by 1 base and J by 7 bases, with 16 bases left in between. The CDR3 DNA reads TGTGCCAGCAGCTTAGGGGTTGTGGGGGCGGGTGAAGCTTTCTTT. Translated, it gives CASSLGVVGAGEAFF.

This clone showed up just a few times. Since a much larger clone is just one base distant, this may be a read error. Other DNA sequences of this sample code for an identical CDR3. The rearrangement uses TRBV5-1 and TRBJ2-7, with D hard to call. This CDR3 comprises 14 residues. Per germline, CDR1 SGHRS and CDR2 YFSETQ. Here the CDR3 DNA reads TGTGCCAGCAGCTTGGCCGAAGGTGGCTACGAGCAGTACTTC. It codes for CASSLAEGGYEQYF.

The sample holds many counts of this clone. This sample also contains other DNA sequences that code for the same CDR3. The chain employs TRBV7-3 and TRBJ1-6; D is possibly TRBD1 (5 bases). Trimming took off 2 bases at V and 9 bases at J, with 11 bases between the two ends. The V gene's germline CDR1 is SGHTA and CDR2 FQGTGA. The CDR3 spans 14 residues. CDR3: CASSLDPRGSPLHF. CDR3 nucleotides: TGTGCCAGCAGCTTAGACCCTAGGGGTTCACCCCTCCACTTT.

This clone is medium-sized. The gene calls are TRBV27 and TRBJ2-1; D is perhaps TRBD1 (6 bases). The CDR3 is 16 residues long. Germline CDR1 reads MNHEY; CDR2 reads SMNVEV (reference sequence). Trimming stripped 4 bases from V and 7 bases from J, with 20 bases between. The CDR3 nucleotides are TGTGCCAGCAGTTCCGGGACAAATCTACACAGGAATGAGCAGTTCTTC. As protein: CASSSGTNLHRNEQFF.

This clone was observed a single time. This chain uses TRBV4-2 with TRBJ2-2; D uncertain. Germline CDR1 LGHNA, CDR2 YNFKEQ. The CDR3 is made up of 13 amino acids. The V gene lost 0 bases and the J gene lost 8 bases, with 7 bases spanning the gap. CDR3: CASSQDYWGELFF. DNA for the CDR3: TGTGCCAGCAGCCAAGATTATTGGGGGGAGCTGTTTTTT.

This chain links TRBV5-4 with TRBJ2-1; weak D call: TRBD1 (6 bases). CDR1 is SGHNT, CDR2 YYREEE, per germline (reference sequence). This CDR3 is built from 14 residues. Trimming removed 0 bases from V and 10 bases from J, with 14 bases in between. The chain's CDR3 is CASSLEAGQGEQFF. The CDR3 DNA is TGTGCCAGCAGCTTGGAGGCAGGGCAGGGGGAGCAGTTCTTC. Full variable domain (missing parts from reference TRBV5-4 and TRBJ2-1): ETGVTQSPTHLIKTRGQQVTLRCSSQSGHNTVSWYQQALGQGPQFIFQYYREEENGRGNFPPRFSGLQFPNYSSELNVNALELDDSALYLCASSLEAGQGEQFFGPGTRLTVL.

A few counts support this clone. A junction boundary mismatches the germline segment, possibly from a read error. This chain links TRBV6-1 with TRBJ2-2; perhaps TRBD2 as D (5 bases). Per germline, CDR1 MNHNS and CDR2 SASEGT. The CDR3 extends over 17 amino acids. CDR3 DNA sequence: TGTGCCAGCAGAAGGGTATCCGGTACGGCGAACACCGGGGAGCTGCTTTTT. This gives the protein CASRRVSGTANTGELLF.

This clone appeared a single time. The J gene is TRBJ2-5, the V gene TRBV30, with TRBD2 matching over 8 bases. The CDR3 totals 13 residues. V was clipped by 0 bases and J by 5 bases; unmatched bases: 2. Germline loops: CDR1 GTSNPN, CDR2 SVGIG (reference sequence). This CDR3 is CAWSVGGEETQYF. DNA of the CDR3: TGTGCCTGGAGTGTCGGGGGGGAGGAGACCCAGTACTTC.

Details on this clone: This may arise from a read error, as a much more abundant clone is one base away. Other DNA sequences from this sample encode an identical CDR3 as well. The chain employs TRBV5-1 and TRBJ2-3, with D possibly matching TRBD2 (5 bases). The CDR3 is 14 residues long. The germline V gene encodes CDR1 SGHRS and CDR2 YFSETQ. The CDR3: CASSLGVLADTQYF. The CDR3 coding sequence is TGCGCTAGCAGCTTGGGAGTTCTAGCAGATACGCAGTATTTT.

This clone was seen ten or more times. This chain links TRBV12-3 or TRBV12-4 with TRBJ2-3; 9 bases line up with TRBD2. The trim removed 4 bases at V and 2 bases at J, leaving 4 bases unmatched. The CDR3 contains 15 residues. The CDR3 coding sequence is TGTGCCAGCAGTTCGCGGGGGGGATTCACAGATACGCAGTATTTT. This translates into CASSSRGGFTDTQYF.

The genes are TRBV4-2 and TRBJ2-3, with TRBD2 matching 15 bases. The CDR3 is 19 residues long. Looked up from germline, CDR1 is LGHNA and CDR2 is YNFKEQ. Trimming cost V 1 base and J 4 bases; bases outside gene matches: 9. The DNA of the CDR3 is TGTGCCAGCAGCCAAGTAGGACTAGCGGGAGGGGTGTTGGCAGATACGCAGTATTTT. Its protein is CASSQVGLAGGVLADTQYF.

This clone was observed many times. This chain links TRBV18 with TRBJ2-3; D unresolved. Germline CDR1 and CDR2: KGHSH and LQKENI. The V end was cut by 2 bases, the J end by 2 bases, with 11 bases between. This CDR3 is built from 15 residues. The CDR3 is CASSPSGPNTDTQYF. The CDR3, as DNA: TGTGCCAGCTCACCATCCGGTCCTAACACAGATACGCAGTATTTT. The full variable domain, rest sourced from reference TRBV18 and TRBJ2-3, is NAGVMQNPRHLVRRRGQEARLRCSPMKGHSHVYWYRQLPEEGLKFMVYLQKENIIDESGMPKERFSAEFPKEGPSILRIQQVVRGDSAAYFCASSPSGPNTDTQYFGPGTRLTVL.

This clone was detected ten times or more. The gene calls are TRBV27 and TRBJ2-3; unclear D gene. The CDR3 runs to 10 residues. Per the germline V gene, CDR1 is MNHEY and CDR2 is SMNVEV (reference sequence). Trimming cost V 8 bases and J 6 bases, with 6 bases left between them. The CDR3 DNA reads TGTGCCAGCGGGTGGGATACGCAGTATTTT. Amino acids: CASGWDTQYF.

This clone was observed a few times. A much larger clone differs from this one at a single base, so this may be a read error. This rearrangement joins TRBV20-1 to TRBJ2-1; D not resolved. Trimming cost V 4 bases and J 8 bases, with 18 bases left between them. This CDR3 is 14 amino acids long. CDR1 and CDR2 (germline): DFQATT, SNEGSKA (reference sequence). Here the CDR3 reads CSATQLGPGYEQFF. CDR3 in DNA: TGCAGTGCTACCCAGCTAGGACCAGGCTATGAGCAGTTCTTC.

This clone was seen repeatedly, ten times or more. The V gene is TRBV6-6, the J gene TRBJ2-1; TRBD2 matches 10 bases. This CDR3 contains 17 residues. V lost 3 bases and J lost 4; bases outside the gene matches: 9. Germline V gene sequence: CDR1 MNHNY, CDR2 SVGAGI (reference sequence). CDR3 loop: CASSYSPTSGVYNEQFF. CDR3 sequence (DNA): TGTGCCAGCAGTTATTCCCCTACTAGCGGGGTTTACAATGAGCAGTTCTTC.

This clone was detected ten times or more. The chain uses TRBV2 and TRBJ2-2; D ambiguous. With 4 bases removed from V and 3 bases from J, the gap between germline ends came to 9 bases. The CDR3 consists of 14 residues. Germline CDR1 and CDR2: SNHLY and FYNNEI. CDR3 amino acids: CASSGASYTGELFF. The CDR3 region has the DNA TGTGCCAGCAGTGGGGCTAGTTACACCGGGGAGCTGTTTTTT.

This clone was picked up many times. The genes are TRBV2 and TRBJ1-1, with D perhaps matching TRBD1 (6 bases). Germline values: CDR1 SNHLY, CDR2 FYNNEI. With 5 bases removed from V and 10 bases from J, the gap between germline ends came to 17 bases. CDR3 length: 13 amino acids. CDR3 sequence (DNA): TGTGCCAGCAGTACCATTAGGGGGGGGTTAGCTTTCTTT. This sequence encodes CASSTIRGGLAFF.

This chain joins TRBV28 and TRBJ2-7; 11 positions match TRBD1. Germline V gene lookup returns CDR1 MDHEN and CDR2 SYDVKM. The J segment lost 6 bases and the V segment lost 6 bases, leaving 7 bases of the junction unmatched. CDR3 length: 14 amino acids. Here the CDR3 reads CASRRAGTGGEQYF. In DNA form, the CDR3 reads TGTGCCAGCAGGCGAGCCGGGACAGGGGGCGAGCAGTACTTC.

This clone showed up many times. This chain connects TRBV4-3 to TRBJ2-6; D perhaps matches TRBD1 (6 bases). V was shortened by 0 bases and J by 3 bases, with 9 bases between the two germline ends. CDR1 is LGHNA, CDR2 YSLEER, per germline. The CDR3 contains 16 residues. The CDR3 loop reads CASSQDRGGGANVLTF. The CDR3 DNA is TGCGCCAGCAGCCAAGACAGGGGCGGTGGGGCCAACGTCCTGACTTTC.